This T cell receptor (beta chain) was observed in a study of blood T cell repertoires in COVID-19 (TCRdb year 2020). As for the study more broadly: Collaborator samples came from the United States, Italy and Spain and covered acute and convalescent phases of COVID-19. The material from the prospective study consisted of cDNA or gDNA derived from T cells, B-cell-depleted T cells, or PBMCs. Subjects who had been exposed to COVID-19, were actively infected with it, or had recovered from it provided the deeply sampled blood TCRbeta repertoires that made up the dataset. A freely available public database, intended as a resource for researchers studying the immune response to SARS-CoV-2, is where the repertoires were released. The samples were drawn from two sources: the first 160 participants of the ongoing ImmuneRACE study, and 1,200 or so subjects contributed by 6 global collaborators. Nearly every sample came with metadata listing a de-identified subject ID, COVID-19 status, age in years and sex. HLA class I and class II types, where available, came from metadata supplied by the sample provider rather than from assay-based typing. The study at large found these results: How much clinical and demographic metadata was included differed by source and by participant, and the metadata was provided uncurated.

The immunoSEQ Assay, a bias-controlled multiplex PCR, was used to amplify TCRbeta CDR3 regions from genomic DNA. The study's own analysis went as follows. The number of nucleated cells in each sample was estimated from the amplification of reference gene primers within the assay. To quantify the absolute abundance of each unique TCRbeta CDR3 rearrangement, sequence reads were collapsed and filtered. For each sample, productive Simpson clonality was calculated as the square root of Simpson's diversity index over productive rearrangements. TCRdb took over this immuneACCESS table, retaining in-frame rearrangements with V and J assigned. Such tables are incomplete; in checked studies, under half of the missing clones stem from an unresolved V gene, and the remainder is unexplained. V, J and clone size are taken as reported in that table, and D and trimming were inferred from the DNA itself. For this sample there are around 150,000 clones; 65% to 90% appear just once. Around 3.5% of the sample is taken by the ten largest.

Whole blood was collected in K2EDTA tubes by collaborating institutions according to the institutions' own protocols. Collaborator samples were shipped for TCRbeta analysis as frozen whole blood, isolated PBMCs, or DNA extracted from either sample type. V loses 0 bases, J loses 9 bases, and the germline ends lie 10 bases apart. Inclusive of the bounding cysteine and phenylalanine, the CDR3 is 14 residues long. The DNA shown is the 42-base CDR3, in frame from base 1. Via the germline V gene, CDR1 is SGDLS and CDR2 YYNGEE. About this clone: Its cognate antigen has yet to be identified. Per-base quality was not reported, and no clone a single base away is much larger than it.

Sequencing used peripheral blood. The receptor comes from a man between 65 and 79 years old with acute or convalescent COVID-19. The chain joins TRBV9 to TRBJ1-6; no D gene can be assigned with confidence. CDR3 reads: CASSVGAPTSPLHF. The sequenced DNA is TGTGCCAGCAGCGTAGGCGCACCAACTTCACCCCTCCACTTT.